The entry below describes one T cell receptor beta chain. Its target is unknown. This specimen comes from a study of T cell repertoires in ileal Crohn's disease. Study information: Postoperative therapy was given to about half: about 11 thiopurines, around 17 anti-TNF agents. The study, taken as a whole, reports: Mucosal expansions were suggested to be mainly CD8 T cells.

Repertoires were generated with immunoSEQ multiplex PCR, while TCRdb's copy carries only in-frame clones and drops some. The data contain 16,000 or so clones, about 92% of them singletons. Time point described: inflamed ileum from the surgical specimen. Included were adult ileal or ileocolonic Crohn's patients indicated for ileocolonic resection. The receptor comes from an adult with Crohn's disease. The sequencing input was ileal tissue.

CDR3 DNA sequence: TGCAGCGTCCATCTCCAAGAGACCCAGTACTTC. Its protein is CSVHLQETQYF. The genes are TRBV29-1 and TRBJ2-5; D unclear. From germline, CDR1 is SQVTM and CDR2 ANQGSEA. Deletions cut 6 bases from V and 1 base from J, with 6 bases between. This CDR3 is built from 11 residues. Full variable domain (remainder filled in from reference TRBV29-1 and TRBJ2-5): SAVISQKPSRDICQRGTSLTIQCQVDSQVTMMFWYRQQPGQSLTLIATANQGSEATYESGFVIDKFPISRPNLTFSTLTVSNMSPEDSSIYLCSVHLQETQYFGPGTRLLVL.